These T cell receptor beta chains were read from a single sample in a study of long-term antiretroviral therapy in people with HIV. Measured with immunoSEQ multiplex PCR; TCRdb has only the in-frame clones, and not every one. The repertoire holds over 30,000 clones, with approximately 89% as singletons. The sequenced sample was unsorted PBMCs, obtained 3.1 years after starting antiretroviral therapy. All receptors derive from a woman aged 45-60 years with HIV. Each CDR3 is given with its conserved first and last residue. Fields, in order: D gene, J gene, V gene, clone size, CDR3 DNA, CDR3 protein. A D gene is named only where the DNA matches it firmly. Only some rows state a clone size, as once, few, many or a class for expanded clones.

>NA|TRBJ2-3|TRBV30|NA
TGTGCCTGGAGTGGGGGTGAGGAGTTTTTTAGCGGTATTTCTAGCACAGATACGCAGTATTTT
CAWSGGEEFFSGISSTDTQYF
>NA|TRBJ2-3|TRBV5-1|NA
TGCGCCAGCAGCCTGACTTTTCCCCCGGATACGCAGTATTTT
CASSLTFPPDTQYF
>NA|TRBJ2-3|TRBV5-1|NA
TGCGCCAGCAGCGCTCAGTTGGGGAATACGCAGTATTTT
CASSAQLGNTQYF
>TRBD1|TRBJ1-6|TRBV9|few
TGTGCCAGCAGCGCCCACGGCTCTGGACAGGGGGGACCCCTCCACTTT
CASSAHGSGQGGPLHF
>NA|TRBJ1-2|TRBV28|NA
TGTGCCAGCAGTTTATCGGGCGGACTTCTCGGCTACACCTTC
CASSLSGGLLGYTF
>TRBD1|TRBJ2-5|TRBV6-5|NA
TGTGCCAGCAGTTACGGGGACAGGGGGCGTGGAGAGACCCAGTACTTC
CASSYGDRGRGETQYF
>NA|TRBJ2-3|TRBV7-2|NA
TGTGCCAGCAGCATCGGACTTAAGATTAGCACAGATACGCAGTATTTT
CASSIGLKISTDTQYF
>NA|TRBJ1-6|TRBV9|NA
TGTGCCAGCAGCGTAGCAGGGGATAATTCACCCCTCCACTTT
CASSVAGDNSPLHF
>NA|TRBJ2-5|TRBV29-1|NA
TGCAGCGTTCTAGGGTTACAAGAGACCCAGTACTTC
CSVLGLQETQYF
>NA|TRBJ1-2|TRBV6-5|once
TGTGCCAGCAGTGCGGCGCCAGGGGACCTGTATGGCTACACCTTC
CASSAAPGDLYGYTF
>NA|TRBJ1-4|TRBV14|NA
TGTGCCAGCAGCCAAGACCGCTGGGTTCCTAATGAAAAACTGTTTTTT
CASSQDRWVPNEKLFF
>NA|TRBJ2-7|TRBV6-5|NA
TGTGCCAGCAGTTACTCGGCCGAGAGTCCCTACGAGCAGTACTTC
CASSYSAESPYEQYF
>NA|TRBJ1-1|TRBV27|NA
TGTGCCACTCGCCGGGCGGGGAATTGGTTGAACACTGAAGCTTTCTTT
CATRRAGNWLNTEAFF
>NA|TRBJ1-1|TRBV7-9|NA
TGTGCCAGCAGCTGGGTTACGGGATACAGGGCTAACACTGAAGCTTTCTTT
CASSWVTGYRANTEAFF
>NA|TRBJ2-7|TRBV6-5|NA
TGTGCCAGCGGGTGGGACCGTTACGAGCAGTACTTC
CASGWDRYEQYF
>TRBD1|TRBJ1-6|TRBV2|NA
TGTGCCAGCAGCATAAACAGGGGGCTGGATTCACCCCTCCACTTT
CASSINRGLDSPLHF